A single sample is the source of the 8 T cell receptor beta chains below, sequenced in a study of blood T cells in healthy people across ages. The authors ran a second PCR of 7 to 11 cycles using a sample-barcoded 5' primer and a J-beta primer mix. TCRdb re-derived calls from the 5' RACE reads in MiXCR, one entry per CDR3 protein. The sample records fewer than 900,000 distinct CDR3 sequences, around 46% being singletons. Material: blood. The receptor set was obtained from a woman aged 55-69 years in good health.

This clonotype was counted at least ten times. The chain has TRBV6-5 and TRBJ1-5; TRBD1 might be the D (6 bases). With 6 bases removed from V and 8 bases from J, the gap between germline ends came to 17 bases. CDR3 length equals 14 residues. Germline loops: CDR1 MNHEY, CDR2 SVGAGI. CDR3: CASSPNRAWEPQHF. DNA of the CDR3: TGTGCCAGCAGCCCTAACAGGGCTTGGGAGCCCCAGCATTTT.

The chain couples TRBV19 to TRBJ2-3; 8 bases agree with TRBD1. The junction had 7 bases not matched to a gene; V was cut back by 9 bases and J by 5 bases. CDR3 length equals 13 residues. Germline V gene data show CDR1 as LNHDA and CDR2 as SQIVND (reference sequence). The CDR3 sequence is CASSGQVQDTQYF. The CDR3 nucleotides are TGTGCCAGCTCGGGACAGGTTCAAGATACGCAGTATTTT.

This clonotype has ten or more counts. This sequence joins TRBV7-9 and TRBJ2-5; D might be TRBD2 (6 bases). The J call may be wrong; the DNA end is better matched by TRBJ2-7. CDR3 length equals 13 residues. CDR1 is SEHNR, CDR2 FQNEAQ, per germline (reference sequence). CDR3 residues: CASSLAGGNEQYF. The CDR3 DNA follows: TGTGCCAGCAGCTTAGCGGGGGGAAACGAGCAGTACTTC.

This clonotype was recorded many times. Relative to the germline gene, one junction end is altered; a read error may explain this. This chain joins TRBV7-7 and TRBJ2-5, with D unclear. The germline gives CDR1 SSHAT, CDR2 FNYEAQ (reference sequence). This CDR3 has 15 residues. The CDR3, as DNA: TGTGCTAGCAGTTCAGGACGGCACTTTAGGGAGACCCAGTACTTC. This sequence encodes CASSSGRHFRETQYF. Full variable domain (remainder filled in from reference TRBV7-7 and TRBJ2-5): GAGVSQSPRYKVTKRGQDVTLRCDPISSHATLYWYQQALGQGPEFLTYFNYEAQPDKSGLPSDRFSAERPEGSISTLTIQRTEQRDSAMYRCASSSGRHFRETQYFGPGTRLLVL.

This clonotype showed up many times. This chain uses TRBV5-6 with TRBJ1-2; TRBD1 matches 9 bases. V dropped 4 bases and J dropped 3; count of bases not matched to a gene: 22. This CDR3 is 20 amino acids long. Germline values: CDR1 SGHDT, CDR2 YYEEEE. The chain's CDR3 is CASSGYYSTGGRFYDYGYTF. The CDR3 region has the DNA TGTGCCAGCAGCGGATACTACTCGACAGGGGGAAGATTCTACGACTATGGCTACACCTTC.

The chain carries TRBV28 and TRBJ2-5, with 8 positions matching TRBD2. The germline gives CDR1 MDHEN, CDR2 SYDVKM. The CDR3 totals 17 residues. The V segment lost 5 bases and the J segment 2 bases; nucleotides outside the gene matches: 13. The CDR3 is CASSLYQAGGHQETQYF. The CDR3 region has the DNA TGTGCCAGCAGTCTATACCAGGCGGGAGGCCATCAAGAGACCCAGTACTTC.

This clonotype was observed a handful of times. The chain combines TRBV20-1 with TRBJ2-5, with D maybe TRBD1 (6 bases). The CDR3 length is 14 residues. The ends were cut back, 3 bases at V and 2 bases at J, with 13 bases in the middle. Germline values: CDR1 DFQATT, CDR2 SNEGSKA (reference sequence). CDR3 protein: CSARRTVGQETQYF. The CDR3 nucleotides read TGCAGTGCTAGGAGGACAGTCGGACAAGAGACCCAGTACTTC.

This rearrangement joins TRBV12-3 or TRBV12-4 to TRBJ1-1; 7 positions agree with TRBD1. This CDR3 region has 12 residues. J lost 9 bases, V lost 6 bases, and 7 bases had no gene match. The CDR3, as DNA: TGTGCCAGCAGCACTGACAGGGACAAAGCTTTCTTT. This encodes CASSTDRDKAFF.